This entry lists 26 T cell receptor beta chains sequenced from one sample in a study of blood T cells in healthy people across ages. The second PCR ran about 6 to 12 cycles with a sample-barcoded 5' primer and J-beta primers. TCRdb processed the 5' RACE reads anew with MiXCR; each CDR3 protein has one entry. This table holds 540,000 or so distinct CDR3 sequences, around 48% found once. The sample taken for sequencing was blood. The receptors derive from an elderly man in good health.

The gene calls are TRBV9 and TRBJ1-4; D is undetermined. The CDR3 length is 14 residues. Between the trimmed V and J ends, which lost 3 bases and 0 bases, there was a span of 6 bases. In germline, CDR1 is SGDLS, CDR2 YYNGEE. The DNA of the CDR3 is TGTGCCAGCAGCGCTCTTGCAACTAATGAAAAACTGTTTTTT. This sequence encodes CASSALATNEKLFF.

This chain joins TRBV24-1 and TRBJ2-5, with 7 bases identical to TRBD1. This CDR3 has 15 residues. V was clipped by 5 bases and J by 1 base; unmatched bases: 6. The germline V gene has CDR1 KGHDR and CDR2 SFDVKD. This CDR3 is CATSAGTALQETQYF. Written as DNA, the CDR3 is TGTGCCACCAGTGCGGGGACAGCCCTCCAAGAGACCCAGTACTTC.

This clonotype occurred a few times. This may come from a read error, since a much larger clone is one base off. The chain carries TRBV12-3 or TRBV12-4 and TRBJ1-2, with TRBD1 as a possible D gene (6 bases). Trimming shortened V by 6 bases and J by 9 bases, and 14 bases separated the two germline ends. This CDR3 is built from 12 residues. CDR3 nucleotides: TGTGCCAGCAGGTTCCCCAGGGGAAGCTACACCTTC. It codes for CASRFPRGSYTF.

This clonotype was counted a few times. This chain links TRBV29-1 with TRBJ2-7, with D hard to call. With 4 bases removed from V and 1 base from J, the gap between germline ends came to 14 bases. The CDR3 sequence is 14 residues long. Germline V gene sequence: CDR1 SQVTM, CDR2 ANQGSEA. CDR3 DNA: TGCAGCGTTGTCTCCCGGGTCTTTTCCTACGAGCAGTACTTC. Translation gives CSVVSRVFSYEQYF.

The CDR3 DNA reads as TGTGCCAGCAGTGTAGATAGGACCGTGAACACTGAAGCTTTCTTT. Translation gives CASSVDRTVNTEAFF. The V call is TRBV2, the J call TRBJ1-1; D uncertain. Trimming shortened V by 4 bases and J by 0 bases, and 12 bases separated the two germline ends. The germline gives CDR1 SNHLY, CDR2 FYNNEI. The CDR3 loop spans 15 amino acids.

Only one count was recorded for this clonotype. The chain is built from TRBV20-1 and TRBJ2-3; 7 bases are shared with TRBD2. CDR3 length equals 15 residues. The germline V gene has CDR1 DFQATT and CDR2 SNEGSKA (reference sequence). V was clipped by 3 bases and J by 4 bases; unmatched bases: 10. CDR3 amino acids: CSARIMGRGADTQYF. The DNA for the CDR3 is TGCAGTGCTAGGATAATGGGCCGGGGGGCAGATACGCAGTATTTT.

The gene calls are TRBV5-1 and TRBJ1-2, with D tentatively TRBD1 (5 bases). CDR1 SGHRS and CDR2 YFSETQ come from the germline V gene. V was cut by 0 bases and J by 0 bases, with 12 bases left in between. The CDR3 spans 16 residues. The DNA of the CDR3 is TGCGCCAGCAGCTTGGAGGGGACCCGACCTAACTATGGCTACACCTTC. Amino acids: CASSLEGTRPNYGYTF.

This chain joins TRBV20-1 and TRBJ2-1, with D perhaps assigned TRBD1 or TRBD2 (5 bases each). This CDR3 contains 16 residues. Trimming left V 3 bases short and J 0 bases short, with 15 bases between. Germline CDR1 DFQATT, CDR2 SNEGSKA (reference sequence). CDR3: CSARGQGADSYNEQFF. The CDR3 bases are TGCAGTGCTAGGGGGCAAGGAGCGGACTCCTACAATGAGCAGTTCTTC.

This clonotype was picked up a small number of times. The genes are TRBV28 and TRBJ2-1; TRBD2 might be the D (6 bases). CDR1 and CDR2 (germline): MDHEN, SYDVKM. The CDR3 is made up of 16 amino acids. V was trimmed by 3 bases and J by 2 bases, leaving 14 bases between them. In DNA form, the CDR3 reads TGTGCCAGCAGTTTGGGGGGAGGCGGGACCTACAATGAGCAGTTCTTC. Protein: CASSLGGGGTYNEQFF.

Comment on this clonotype: A much larger clone sits a single nucleotide away, making a read error possible. This chain links TRBV6-5 with TRBJ2-3; D gene unclear. The CDR3 has 16 residues. Per germline, CDR1 MNHEY and CDR2 SVGAGI. The ends were cut back, 1 base at V and 1 base at J, with 12 bases in the middle. In DNA form, the CDR3 reads TGTGCCAGCAGTTACTATGTCTCAACCCGCACAGATACGCAGTATTTT. It codes for CASSYYVSTRTDTQYF.

This clonotype appeared a few times. This rearrangement joins TRBV6-2 or TRBV6-3 to TRBJ2-6, with TRBD1 matching 7 bases. The V gene's germline CDR1 is MNHEY and CDR2 SVGEGT. The CDR3 extends over 15 amino acids. The ends lost 6 bases at V and 0 bases at J; junction bases unmatched: 2. The CDR3 sequence: CASRQGNSGANVLTF. As DNA, the CDR3 is TGTGCCAGCAGACAGGGGAACTCTGGGGCCAACGTCCTGACTTTC.

The chain is built from TRBV5-4 and TRBJ1-2; TRBD1 matches 7 bases. Trimming cost V 4 bases and J 2 bases; bases outside gene matches: 8. The CDR3 sequence is 15 residues long. Germline loops: CDR1 SGHNT, CDR2 YYREEE (reference sequence). CDR3: CASSPAVGQNYGYTF. In nucleotides, the CDR3 is TGTGCCAGCAGCCCCGCTGTGGGACAGAACTATGGCTACACCTTC.

This chain links TRBV3-1 with TRBJ2-3; no clear D. CDR1 LGHDT and CDR2 YNNKEL come from the germline V gene (reference sequence). The CDR3 runs 11 residues. The ends were cut back, 1 base at V and 6 bases at J, with 2 bases in the middle. CDR3 sequence reads: CASSQVDTQYF. The DNA of the CDR3 is TGTGCCAGCAGCCAAGTGGATACGCAGTATTTT.

This rearrangement joins TRBV27 to TRBJ1-5; D uncertain. The V end lost 6 bases, the J end lost 9 bases, and 21 bases lay between the germline ends. The CDR3 loop spans 15 amino acids. Germline lookup yields CDR1 MNHEY and CDR2 SMNVEV (reference sequence). CDR3 region: CASRKSGRNWGPQHF. The CDR3 DNA reads as TGTGCCAGCAGAAAATCGGGCCGCAACTGGGGGCCCCAGCATTTT.

The genes are TRBV9 and TRBJ2-7, with 8 bases aligning to TRBD1. The CDR3 has 15 residues. Trimming at V came to 4 bases and at J to 5 bases, leaving 11 bases not matched to a gene. In germline, CDR1 is SGDLS, CDR2 YYNGEE. The CDR3 loop is CASSSTMDRVHEQYF. CDR3 DNA sequence: TGTGCCAGCAGCTCTACTATGGACAGGGTCCACGAGCAGTACTTC.

V and J are TRBV6-5 and TRBJ2-7; the D call may be TRBD1 or TRBD2 (5 bases each). CDR3 length: 16 amino acids. CDR1 MNHEY and CDR2 SVGAGI come from the germline V gene. Trimming removed 5 bases at V and 7 bases at J, with 24 bases between. This chain's CDR3 is CASSPTSGRNLYEQYF. CDR3 nucleotide sequence: TGTGCCAGCAGTCCAACTTCGGGACGGAACTTATATGAGCAGTACTTC.

The chain carries TRBV9 and TRBJ2-5, with TRBD2 matching over 8 bases. The CDR3 is made up of 16 amino acids. Germline CDR1 SGDLS, CDR2 YYNGEE. Losses at the gene ends were 3 bases for V and 2 bases for J; bases not matched to a gene: 9. The CDR3 DNA follows: TGTGCCAGCAGCGGACTCCGGGAGGGGATACAAGAGACCCAGTACTTC. This sequence encodes CASSGLREGIQETQYF.

This clonotype has only a few counts. The chain carries TRBV7-9 and TRBJ2-1, with D perhaps TRBD2 (5 bases). The CDR3 contains 13 residues. V dropped 0 bases and J dropped 10 bases, with 10 bases sitting between them. Germline V gives CDR1 SEHNR, CDR2 FQNEAQ (reference sequence). Here the CDR3 DNA reads TGTGCCAGCAGCTTAGCACGCTCGGGGGAGCAGTTCTTC. This sequence encodes CASSLARSGEQFF.

This clonotype was picked up a small number of times. This sequence joins TRBV28 and TRBJ2-3; D might be TRBD1 (6 bases). The CDR3 is 14 amino acids. The V end lost 5 bases, the J end lost 1 base, and 10 bases lay between the germline ends. Germline V gene data show CDR1 as MDHEN and CDR2 as SYDVKM. CDR3 loop: CASSTGPRTDTQYF. The CDR3 nucleotides read TGTGCCAGCAGTACAGGGCCCCGCACAGATACGCAGTATTTT.

V usage is TRBV12-3 or TRBV12-4 and J usage is TRBJ2-1, with TRBD2 identical over 12 bases. CDR3 length equals 15 residues. V trimming: 9 bases; J trimming: 6 bases; junction bases outside the gene matches: 9. The CDR3 DNA sequence: TGTGCCAGTCGAATGGGACTAGCGGGCCTCAATGAGCAGTTCTTC. Translated, it gives CASRMGLAGLNEQFF.

This chain uses TRBV27 with TRBJ2-1; D is perhaps TRBD2 (5 bases). V shed 3 bases and J shed 1 base, with 7 bases lying between them. Germline V gives CDR1 MNHEY, CDR2 SMNVEV (reference sequence). This CDR3 is 14 amino acids long. The CDR3 here is CASSFWESYNEQFF. The CDR3 nucleotides are TGTGCCAGCAGTTTCTGGGAGTCCTACAATGAGCAGTTCTTC.

This clonotype was observed a handful of times. This sequence joins TRBV7-2 and TRBJ1-5; D not certain. The CDR3 is 13 residues long. Germline loops: CDR1 SGHTA, CDR2 FQGNSA. With 3 bases removed from V and 6 bases from J, the gap between germline ends came to 9 bases. In nucleotides, the CDR3 is TGTGCCAGCAGCTTTATCACCGGTCAGCCCCAGCATTTT. This codes for CASSFITGQPQHF.

The V and J genes are TRBV7-2 and TRBJ2-4, with D hard to call. The better agreement between TRBJ2-7 and the DNA end casts doubt on the J call. The CDR3 is 12 residues long. The germline V gene encodes CDR1 SGHTA and CDR2 FQGNSA. CDR3 sequence (DNA): TGTGCCAGCAGCGCGCCACAGTACGAGCAGTACTTC. Residues: CASSAPQYEQYF.

V and J are TRBV20-1 and TRBJ2-5, with D maybe TRBD1 (6 bases). This CDR3 comprises 15 residues. Trimming pared 0 bases from V and 1 base from J, leaving 12 bases between. Germline lookup yields CDR1 DFQATT and CDR2 SNEGSKA (reference sequence). The DNA for the CDR3 is TGCAGTGCTAGAGACCCCATGGACAGCCAAGAGACCCAGTACTTC. It encodes CSARDPMDSQETQYF.

This chain joins TRBV28 and TRBJ2-1, with 11 positions matching TRBD2. V gave up 11 bases and J gave up 0 bases; unmatched junction bases: 12. The CDR3 runs 17 residues. In germline, CDR1 is MDHEN, CDR2 SYDVKM. The CDR3 loop reads CASRVLAGASSYNEQFF. The CDR3 bases are TGTGCCTCAAGGGTACTAGCGGGAGCCAGCTCCTACAATGAGCAGTTCTTC.

The V and J genes are TRBV28 and TRBJ2-7, with D perhaps given as TRBD1 or TRBD2 (5 bases each). The germline CDR1 and CDR2 sequences are MDHEN and SYDVKM. V was pared by 1 base and J by 7 bases, with 14 bases between. The CDR3 is 14 amino acids. The CDR3 nucleotides are TGTGCCAGCAGTTTATCGGGGCTTTTAGGGGAGCAGTACTTC. Translation gives CASSLSGLLGEQYF. Looking up the rest from reference TRBV28 and TRBJ2-7 gives the full variable domain: DVKVTQSSRYLVKRTGEKVFLECVQDMDHENMFWYRQDPGLGLRLIYFSYDVKMKEKGDIPEGYSVSREKKERFSLILESASTNQTSMYLCASSLSGLLGEQYFGPGTRLTVT.